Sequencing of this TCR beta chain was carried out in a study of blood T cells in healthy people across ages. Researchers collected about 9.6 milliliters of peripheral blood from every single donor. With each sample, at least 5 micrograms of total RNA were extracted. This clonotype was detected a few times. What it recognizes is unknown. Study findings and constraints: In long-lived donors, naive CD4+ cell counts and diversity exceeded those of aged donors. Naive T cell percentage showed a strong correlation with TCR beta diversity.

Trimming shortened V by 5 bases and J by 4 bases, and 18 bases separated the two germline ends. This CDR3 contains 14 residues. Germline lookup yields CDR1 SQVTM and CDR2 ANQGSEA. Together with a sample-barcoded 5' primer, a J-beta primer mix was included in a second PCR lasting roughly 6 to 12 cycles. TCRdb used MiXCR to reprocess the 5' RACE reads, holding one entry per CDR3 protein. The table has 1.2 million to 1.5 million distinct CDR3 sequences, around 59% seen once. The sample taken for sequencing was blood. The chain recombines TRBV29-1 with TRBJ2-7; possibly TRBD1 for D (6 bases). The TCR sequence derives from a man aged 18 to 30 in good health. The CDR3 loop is CSVFLGGAPYEQYF. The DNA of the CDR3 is TGCAGCGTTTTCTTAGGGGGTGCTCCTTACGAGCAGTACTTC.